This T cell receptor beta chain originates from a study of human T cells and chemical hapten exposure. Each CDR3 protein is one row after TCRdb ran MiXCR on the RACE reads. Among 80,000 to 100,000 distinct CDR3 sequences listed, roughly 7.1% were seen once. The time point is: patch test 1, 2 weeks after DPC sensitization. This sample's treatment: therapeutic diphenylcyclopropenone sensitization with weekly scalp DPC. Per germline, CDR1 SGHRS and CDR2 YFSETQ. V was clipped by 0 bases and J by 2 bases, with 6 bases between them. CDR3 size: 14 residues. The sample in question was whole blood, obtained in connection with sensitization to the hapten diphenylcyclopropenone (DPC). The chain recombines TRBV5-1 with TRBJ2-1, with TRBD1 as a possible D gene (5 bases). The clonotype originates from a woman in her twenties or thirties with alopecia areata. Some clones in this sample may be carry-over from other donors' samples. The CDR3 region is CASSLVGAYNEQFF. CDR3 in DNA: TGCGCCAGCAGCTTGGTAGGGGCCTACAATGAGCAGTTCTTC.